A selection of T cell receptor beta chains follows, all from one sample in a study of T cell responses to AZD1222 COVID-19 vaccine. Generated by immunoSEQ multiplex PCR, the TCRdb table keeps only in-frame clones and is missing some. Here the sample spans 90,000 to 120,000 clones, about nine tenths being singletons. Sequenced here: peripheral blood, sampled 28 days after the second AZD1222 dose. The receptor source for this set is an adult who received the AZD1222 COVID-19 vaccine. The CDR3 runs from the conserved cysteine through the conserved F or W. D genes are given only for firm matches. Expanded clones get a size class; other rows say once, few or many, or leave the size out.

- TRBJ2-7 TRBV7-9 - CASSPRGHVPPVEQYF TGTGCCAGCAGCCCAAGGGGACACGTCCCCCCCGTCGAGCAGTACTTC
- TRBJ2-7 TRBV5-4 - CASSLVRGGEQYF TGTGCCAGCAGCTTGGTCAGGGGTGGTGAGCAGTACTTC
- TRBJ1-1 TRBV6-5 once CASSYSGGSEAFF TGTGCCAGCAGTTACTCAGGAGGGTCTGAAGCTTTCTTT
- TRBJ1-2 TRBV28 - CASSSVPQYGYTF TGTGCCAGCAGTTCGGTCCCTCAGTATGGCTACACCTTC
TRBD1 TRBJ2-1 TRBV5-6 - CASSWGTAFDEQFF TGTGCCAGCAGCTGGGGGACAGCGTTCGATGAGCAGTTCTTC
- TRBJ1-2 TRBV6-1 - CASSEPGWRGYTF TGTGCCAGCAGTGAACCAGGGTGGCGTGGCTACACCTTC
TRBD2 TRBJ2-2 TRBV10-3 - CAISGLAGGLNTGELFF TGTGCCATCAGTGGACTAGCGGGGGGACTTAACACCGGGGAGCTGTTTTTT
- TRBJ2-3 TRBV27 - CASRGFTDTQYF TGTGCCAGCAGGGGTTTCACAGATACGCAGTATTTT
- TRBJ2-3 TRBV24-1 - CATSLGASDTQYF TGTGCCACCAGTCTGGGGGCATCGGATACGCAGTATTTT
- TRBJ2-7 TRBV6-5 - CASSYSGDLVWEQYF TGTGCCAGCAGTTACTCAGGGGACCTAGTATGGGAGCAGTACTTC
- TRBJ2-2 TRBV19 - CASSLGRGGSGELFF TGTGCCAGTAGTTTGGGCAGGGGTGGTTCCGGGGAGCTGTTTTTT
- TRBJ2-2 TRBV30 - CARRNTGELFF TGTGCCCGGAGGAACACCGGGGAGCTGTTTTTT
- TRBJ1-5 TRBV5-1 few CASSLDQGKPQHF TGCGCCAGCAGCTTGGATCAGGGTAAGCCCCAGCATTTT
- TRBJ1-1 TRBV27 - CASRSYSGSANTEAFF TGTGCCAGCAGGTCGTATAGTGGCAGTGCGAACACTGAAGCTTTCTTT
- TRBJ2-2 TRBV12-5 - CASGLLTGTGTGELFF TGTGCTAGTGGTTTGCTCACCGGGACGGGGACCGGGGAGCTGTTTTTT
TRBD1 TRBJ1-2 TRBV11-2 - CASSLVPGGHGYTF TGTGCCAGCAGCTTAGTCCCAGGGGGCCATGGCTACACCTTC
- TRBJ1-1 TRBV5-1 - CASSRGLGGAFF TGCGCCAGCAGCCGTGGGTTGGGAGGAGCTTTCTTT
- TRBJ1-2 TRBV10-3 - CAISENTDMGGYTF TGTGCCATCAGTGAAAACACCGACATGGGGGGCTACACCTTC
- TRBJ2-3 TRBV27 - CASSRGAVADTQYF TGTGCCAGCAGCCGGGGGGCGGTCGCAGATACGCAGTATTTT
TRBD2 TRBJ2-5 TRBV6-1 - CASSETSGGAETQYF TGTGCCAGCAGTGAGACTAGCGGGGGGGCGGAGACCCAGTACTTC
- TRBJ1-1 TRBV5-4 - CASSFGGMRAFF TGTGCCAGCAGCTTTGGGGGGATGAGGGCTTTCTTT
- TRBJ1-2 TRBV9 - CASSVEWDTDGYTF TGTGCCAGCAGCGTAGAGTGGGATACGGATGGCTACACCTTC
TRBD2 TRBJ2-7 TRBV19 - CASSIAGGRGGYEQYF TGTGCCAGTAGTATAGCTGGCGGGAGGGGAGGTTACGAGCAGTACTTC
- TRBJ1-2 TRBV2 - CASNPSNYGYTF TGTGCCAGCAACCCTTCTAACTATGGCTACACCTTC
- TRBJ1-5 TRBV15 - CATSREFNQPQHF TGTGCCACCAGCAGAGAGTTTAATCAGCCCCAGCATTTT
- TRBJ1-2 TRBV11-2 - CASSLSTGNGYTF TGTGCCAGCAGCTTATCTACGGGGAACGGCTACACCTTC